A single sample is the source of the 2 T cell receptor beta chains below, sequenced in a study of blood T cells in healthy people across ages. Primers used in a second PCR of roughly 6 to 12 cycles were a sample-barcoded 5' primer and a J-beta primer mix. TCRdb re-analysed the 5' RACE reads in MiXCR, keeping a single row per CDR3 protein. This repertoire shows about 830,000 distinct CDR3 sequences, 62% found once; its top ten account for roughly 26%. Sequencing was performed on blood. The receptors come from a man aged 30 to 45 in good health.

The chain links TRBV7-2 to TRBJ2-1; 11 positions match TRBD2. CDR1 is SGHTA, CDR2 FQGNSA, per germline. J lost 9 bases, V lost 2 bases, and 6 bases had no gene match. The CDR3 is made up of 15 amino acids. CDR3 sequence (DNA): TGTGCCAGCAGCTTAACTAGCGGGGGTCTGGGTGAGCAGTTCTTC. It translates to CASSLTSGGLGEQFF.

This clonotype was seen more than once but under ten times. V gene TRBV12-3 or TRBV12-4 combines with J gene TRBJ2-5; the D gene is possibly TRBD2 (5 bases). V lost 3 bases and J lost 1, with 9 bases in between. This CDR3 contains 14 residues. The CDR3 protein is CASSFEGFQETQYF. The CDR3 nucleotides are TGTGCCAGCAGTTTTGAGGGTTTCCAAGAGACCCAGTACTTC.